This T cell receptor beta chain derives from a study of graft-versus-host responses after intestinal transplantation. Study background: Each patient got anti-thymocyte globulin induction, then tacrolimus and steroids for approximately three years.

Study-level points and caveats: Declining HvG levels early post-transplant were linked to peak circulating GvH clone levels. The authors found GvH clones in recipient marrow, some appearing first in ileum or blood.

As to this clone: Antigen specificity is unknown.

Sequenced by immunoSEQ multiplex PCR; TCRdb stores in-frame clones only, minus some. The sample includes under 65,000 clones, approximately 94% seen only once; the top ten take about 0.4%. There are 15 residues in the CDR3. The germline V gene encodes CDR1 ENHRY and CDR2 SYGVKD. The V and J ends lost 4 bases and 0 bases, in that order; junction bases with no gene match: 2. V and J are TRBV10-3 and TRBJ1-2; 10 nucleotides align to TRBD1. The sequence came from a human donor who was the organ donor for an intestinal transplant. The source was unstimulated CD4+ T cells sorted from spleen or lymph node cells, collected before transplant. DNA of the CDR3: TGTGCCATCAGTGGGACAGGGGGGGCTAACTATGGCTACACCTTC. It yields the protein CAISGTGGANYGYTF.